This T cell receptor (beta chain) was obtained from a study of cytomegalovirus exposure and HLA in healthy donors. As for the study in general: A prior study identified 90 million to 120 million unique TCR beta sequences from some 180 million T cells. Study-level points and caveats: An analysis done earlier found most TCR beta V segments productive about 87% or about 30% of the time. The classifier reportedly diagnosed cytomegalovirus status with high sensitivity and specificity. Altogether, some 170 TCR beta chains were recorded as cytomegalovirus-associated.

The J segment lost 3 bases and the V segment lost 4 bases, leaving 5 bases of the junction unmatched. Germline V gene lookup returns CDR1 SGHTA and CDR2 FQGTGA. The CDR3 sequence is 14 residues long. Regarding this clone: Its antigen remains unidentified.

PCR used 60 Vbeta primers and 13 Jbeta primers. This table comes from immunoSEQ multiplex PCR, and its TCRdb copy is limited to in-frame clones, with some not included. This table holds tens of thousands of clones, approximately 77% found once. The sample was PBMCs. The TCR comes from a woman between 45 and 60 years old in good health and CMV-seronegative. The chain joins TRBV7-3 to TRBJ2-7, with TRBD1 matching 8 bases. The CDR3 DNA sequence: TGTGCCAGCAGCTCCGGACAGGGTAGCTACGAGCAGTACTTC. Translating it yields CASSSGQGSYEQYF.